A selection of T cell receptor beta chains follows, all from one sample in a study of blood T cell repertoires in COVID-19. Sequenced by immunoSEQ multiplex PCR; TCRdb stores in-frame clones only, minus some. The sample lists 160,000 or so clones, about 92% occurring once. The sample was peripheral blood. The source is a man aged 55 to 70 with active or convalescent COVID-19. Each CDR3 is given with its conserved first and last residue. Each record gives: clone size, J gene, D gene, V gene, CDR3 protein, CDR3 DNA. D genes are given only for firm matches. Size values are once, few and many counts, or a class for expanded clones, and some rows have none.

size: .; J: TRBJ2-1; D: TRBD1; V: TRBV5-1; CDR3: CASSLGQGHEQFF; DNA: TGCGCCAGCAGCCTAGGACAGGGGCATGAGCAGTTCTTC
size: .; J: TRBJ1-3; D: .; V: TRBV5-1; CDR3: CASSLISSGNTIYF; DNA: TGCGCCAGCAGCTTGATTAGCTCTGGAAACACCATATATTTT
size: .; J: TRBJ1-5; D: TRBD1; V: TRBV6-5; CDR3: CASRKPGGGQPQHF; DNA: TGTGCCAGCAGGAAACCAGGGGGCGGGCAGCCCCAGCATTTT
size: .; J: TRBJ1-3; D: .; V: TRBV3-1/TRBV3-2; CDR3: CASSQGLAGATGNTIYF; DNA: TGTGCCAGCAGCCAAGGCTTAGCAGGGGCAACGGGAAACACCATATATTTT
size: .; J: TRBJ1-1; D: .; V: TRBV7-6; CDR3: CASGGLAGWNTEAFF; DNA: TGTGCCAGCGGGGGGTTGGCAGGGTGGAACACTGAAGCTTTCTTT
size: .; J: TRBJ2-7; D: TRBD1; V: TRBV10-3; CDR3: CAIMRTGNSYEQYF; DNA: TGTGCCATCATGAGGACAGGGAACTCCTACGAGCAGTACTTC
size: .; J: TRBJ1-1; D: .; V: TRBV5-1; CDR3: CASSGGDTEAFF; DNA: TGCGCCAGCAGCGGAGGGGACACTGAAGCTTTCTTT
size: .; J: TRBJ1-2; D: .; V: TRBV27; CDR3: CASGPLSSLAQYYGYTF; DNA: TGTGCCAGCGGCCCCCTTAGCAGCCTAGCCCAATACTATGGCTACACCTTC
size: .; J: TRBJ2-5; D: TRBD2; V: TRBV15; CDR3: CATSRDRLAWETQYF; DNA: TGTGCCACCAGCAGAGATCGACTAGCTTGGGAGACCCAGTACTTC
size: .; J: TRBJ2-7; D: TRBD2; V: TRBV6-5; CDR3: CASGGTSQFYEQYF; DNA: TGTGCCAGCGGGGGGACTAGCCAATTCTACGAGCAGTACTTC
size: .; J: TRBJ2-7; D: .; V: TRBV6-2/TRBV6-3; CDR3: CASSYRAGLYEQYF; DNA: TGTGCCAGCAGTTACCGGGCAGGGTTGTACGAGCAGTACTTC
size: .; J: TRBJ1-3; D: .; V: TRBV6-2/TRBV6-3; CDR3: CASSFDRRSGNTIYF; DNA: TGTGCCAGCAGCTTCGACAGGAGGTCTGGAAACACCATATATTTT
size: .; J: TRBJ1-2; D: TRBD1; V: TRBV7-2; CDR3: CASSPKATGGGYTF; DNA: TGTGCCAGCAGCCCCAAGGCGACAGGGGGTGGCTACACCTTC
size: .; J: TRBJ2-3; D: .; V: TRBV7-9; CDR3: CASSGGLRQGTDTQYF; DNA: TGTGCCAGCAGCGGAGGCCTACGACAGGGCACAGATACGCAGTATTTT
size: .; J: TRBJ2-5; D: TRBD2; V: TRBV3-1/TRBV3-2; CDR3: CASSRVELADQETQYF; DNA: TGTGCCAGCAGCCGTGTTGAACTAGCGGACCAAGAGACCCAGTACTTC
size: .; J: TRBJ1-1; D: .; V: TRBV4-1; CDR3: CASSPRREVGTEAFF; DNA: TGCGCCAGCAGCCCCAGGCGGGAGGTGGGCACTGAAGCTTTCTTT
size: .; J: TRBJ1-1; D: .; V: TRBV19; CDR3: CASSTGGDRLMNTEAFF; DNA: TGTGCCAGTAGTACGGGAGGAGACAGACTCATGAACACTGAAGCTTTCTTT
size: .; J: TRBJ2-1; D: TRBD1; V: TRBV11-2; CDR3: CASRPGTGVNEQFF; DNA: TGTGCCAGCAGACCCGGGACAGGGGTAAATGAGCAGTTCTTC
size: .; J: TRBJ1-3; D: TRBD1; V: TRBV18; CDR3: CASSPSPLTGTGNTIYF; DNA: TGTGCCAGCTCACCTTCACCATTGACAGGGACTGGAAACACCATATATTTT
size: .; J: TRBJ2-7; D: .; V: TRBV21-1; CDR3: CASSKYGTKTYEQYF; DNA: TGTGCCAGCAGCAAATATGGGACAAAAACCTACGAGCAGTACTTC
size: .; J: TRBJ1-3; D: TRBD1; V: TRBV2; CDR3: CASSDDRVGNTIYF; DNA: TGTGCCAGCAGTGATGACAGGGTTGGAAACACCATATATTTT
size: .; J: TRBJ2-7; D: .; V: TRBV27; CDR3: CASSPNSYEQYF; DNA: TGTGCCAGCAGTCCCAACAGCTACGAGCAGTACTTC
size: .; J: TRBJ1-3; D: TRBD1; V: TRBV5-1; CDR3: CASSPQGGSGNTIYF; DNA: TGCGCCAGCAGCCCCCAGGGGGGTTCTGGAAACACCATATATTTT
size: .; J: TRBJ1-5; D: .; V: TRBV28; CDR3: CASSFRGTQPQHF; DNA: TGTGCCAGCAGTTTTCGGGGGACTCAGCCCCAGCATTTT
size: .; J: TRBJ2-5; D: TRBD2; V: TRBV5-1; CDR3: CASSFELAGGKETQYF; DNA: TGCGCCAGCAGCTTTGAACTAGCGGGGGGGAAAGAGACCCAGTACTTC
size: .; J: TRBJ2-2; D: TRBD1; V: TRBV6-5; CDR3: CASRTGFSTGELFF; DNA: TGTGCCAGCAGGACAGGGTTTAGCACCGGGGAGCTGTTTTTT
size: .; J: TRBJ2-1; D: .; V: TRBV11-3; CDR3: CASSLGQYNEQFF; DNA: TGTGCCAGCAGCTTAGGACAGTACAATGAGCAGTTCTTC
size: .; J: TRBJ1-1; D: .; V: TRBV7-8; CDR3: CASSFQGGLAEAFF; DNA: TGTGCCAGCAGCTTTCAAGGGGGTCTCGCTGAAGCTTTCTTT
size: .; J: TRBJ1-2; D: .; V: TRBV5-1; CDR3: CASSLDSHELYGYTF; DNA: TGCGCCAGCAGCTTGGACAGTCACGAGCTGTATGGCTACACCTTC
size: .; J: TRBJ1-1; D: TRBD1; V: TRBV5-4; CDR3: CASSRGRGTYTEAFF; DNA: TGTGCCAGCAGCCGGGGCAGGGGGACGTACACTGAAGCTTTCTTT
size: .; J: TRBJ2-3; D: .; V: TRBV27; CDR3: CASRTRGFHTDTQYF; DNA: TGTGCCAGCAGAACGAGGGGGTTTCACACAGATACGCAGTATTTT
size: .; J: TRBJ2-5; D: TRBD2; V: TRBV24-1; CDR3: CATSDPGLVLHF; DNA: TGTGCCACCAGTGACCCAGGACTAGTCCTCCACTTC
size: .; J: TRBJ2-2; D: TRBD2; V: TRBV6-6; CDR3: CASSRLAGTNTGELFF; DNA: TGTGCCAGCAGCAGACTAGCGGGAACGAACACCGGGGAGCTGTTTTTT
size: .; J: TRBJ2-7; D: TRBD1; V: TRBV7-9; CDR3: CASSLVTGQGSYEQYF; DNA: TGTGCCAGCAGCTTAGTTACGGGACAGGGTTCCTACGAGCAGTACTTC
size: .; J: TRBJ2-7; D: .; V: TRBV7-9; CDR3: CASSGLSYEQYF; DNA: TGTGCCAGCAGCGGACTCTCCTACGAGCAGTACTTC
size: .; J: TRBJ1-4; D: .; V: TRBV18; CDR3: CASSPSEAPTNEKLFF; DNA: TGTGCCAGCTCACCATCGGAGGCACCAACTAATGAAAAACTGTTTTTT
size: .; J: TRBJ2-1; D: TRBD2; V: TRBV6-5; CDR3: CASSYGLAGVLGEQFF; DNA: TGTGCCAGCAGTTACGGACTAGCGGGAGTTCTTGGTGAGCAGTTCTTC
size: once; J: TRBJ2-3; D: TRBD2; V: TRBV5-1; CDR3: CASSRGEGTDTQYF; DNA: TGCGCCAGCAGCCGGGGGGAGGGCACAGATACGCAGTATTTT
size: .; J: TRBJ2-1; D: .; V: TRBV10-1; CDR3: CASSLSGVSSYNEQFF; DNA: TGCGCCAGCAGTCTTAGCGGAGTAAGCTCCTACAATGAGCAGTTCTTC
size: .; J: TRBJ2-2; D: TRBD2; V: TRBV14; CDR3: CASSQDVRSGGTGELFF; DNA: TGTGCCAGCAGCCAAGATGTGCGGAGCGGGGGGACCGGGGAGCTGTTTTTT
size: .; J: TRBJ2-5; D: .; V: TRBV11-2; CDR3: CASSLEYGRGETQYF; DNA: TGTGCCAGCAGCTTAGAATACGGGCGGGGTGAGACCCAGTACTTC
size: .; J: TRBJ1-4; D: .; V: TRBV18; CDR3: CASSPNRNNEKLFF; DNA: TGTGCCAGCTCACCAAACAGGAATAATGAAAAACTGTTTTTT
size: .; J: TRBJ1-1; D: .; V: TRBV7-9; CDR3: CASSLAPGNTEAFF; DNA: TGTGCCAGCAGCTTAGCGCCCGGTAACACTGAAGCTTTCTTT
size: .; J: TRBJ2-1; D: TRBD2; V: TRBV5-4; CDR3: CASSWGGTSARPNEQFF; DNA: TGTGCCAGCAGCTGGGGGGGAACTAGCGCACGCCCCAATGAGCAGTTCTTC
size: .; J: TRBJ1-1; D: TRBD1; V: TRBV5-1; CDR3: CASSVGTGDYDTEAFF; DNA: TGCGCCAGCAGCGTTGGGACAGGGGACTATGACACTGAAGCTTTCTTT
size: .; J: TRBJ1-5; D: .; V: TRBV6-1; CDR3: CASSERQGKSNQPQHF; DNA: TGTGCCAGCAGTGAAAGGCAGGGAAAGAGCAATCAGCCCCAGCATTTT
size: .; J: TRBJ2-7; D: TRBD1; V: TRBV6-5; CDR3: CASRDREKISYEQYF; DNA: TGTGCCAGCAGGGACAGGGAAAAGATCTCCTACGAGCAGTACTTC
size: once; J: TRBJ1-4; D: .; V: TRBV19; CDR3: CATEPGGHNEKLFF; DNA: TGTGCCACCGAACCGGGGGGACATAATGAAAAACTGTTTTTT
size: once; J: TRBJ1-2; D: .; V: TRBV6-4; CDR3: CASSDRPSGEGYTF; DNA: TGTGCCAGCAGTGACCGACCTTCGGGTGAAGGCTACACCTTC
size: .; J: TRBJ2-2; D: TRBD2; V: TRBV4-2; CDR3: CASSRAAGGRNTGELFF; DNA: TGTGCCAGCAGCCGGGCAGCGGGGGGGAGGAACACCGGGGAGCTGTTTTTT
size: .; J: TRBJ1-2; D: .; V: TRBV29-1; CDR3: CSVRETGSYGYTF; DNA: TGCAGCGTTAGGGAAACAGGGAGCTATGGCTACACCTTC
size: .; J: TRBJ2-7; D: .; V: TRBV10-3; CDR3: CAISEGDSYEQYF; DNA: TGTGCCATCAGTGAAGGGGACTCCTACGAGCAGTACTTC
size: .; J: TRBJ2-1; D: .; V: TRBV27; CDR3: CASSFNWGQYNEQFF; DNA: TGTGCCAGCAGTTTTAATTGGGGCCAATACAATGAGCAGTTCTTC